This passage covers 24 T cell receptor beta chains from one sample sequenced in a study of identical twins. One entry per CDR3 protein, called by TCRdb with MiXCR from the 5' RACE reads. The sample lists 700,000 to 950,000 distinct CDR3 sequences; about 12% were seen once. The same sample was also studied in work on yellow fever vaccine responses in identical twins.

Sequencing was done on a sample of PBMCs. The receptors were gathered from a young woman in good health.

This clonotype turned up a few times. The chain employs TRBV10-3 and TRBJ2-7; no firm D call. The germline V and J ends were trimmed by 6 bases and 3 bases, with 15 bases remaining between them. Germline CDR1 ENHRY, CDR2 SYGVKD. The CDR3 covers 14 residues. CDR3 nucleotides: TGTGCCATCAGGACCACCACCAATGGCTACGAGCAGTACTTC. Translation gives CAIRTTTNGYEQYF.

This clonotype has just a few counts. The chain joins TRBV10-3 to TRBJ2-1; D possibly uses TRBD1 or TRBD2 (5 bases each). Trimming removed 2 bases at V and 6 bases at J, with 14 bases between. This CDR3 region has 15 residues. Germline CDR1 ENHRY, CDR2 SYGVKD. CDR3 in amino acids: CAISERDPWGNEQFF. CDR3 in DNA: TGTGCCATCAGTGAGCGGGACCCCTGGGGCAATGAGCAGTTCTTC.

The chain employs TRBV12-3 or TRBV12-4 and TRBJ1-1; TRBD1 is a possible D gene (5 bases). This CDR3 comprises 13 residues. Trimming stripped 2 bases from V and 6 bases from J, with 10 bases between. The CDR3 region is CASSLSQGAEAFF. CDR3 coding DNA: TGTGCCAGCAGTTTATCCCAGGGAGCTGAAGCTTTCTTT.

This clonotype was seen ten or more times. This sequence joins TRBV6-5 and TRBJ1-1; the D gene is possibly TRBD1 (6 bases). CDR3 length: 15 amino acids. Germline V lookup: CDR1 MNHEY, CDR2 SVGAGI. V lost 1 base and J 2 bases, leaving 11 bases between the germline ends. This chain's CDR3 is CASSYLKGHNTEAFF. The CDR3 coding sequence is TGTGCCAGCAGTTACTTGAAGGGACACAACACTGAAGCTTTCTTT.

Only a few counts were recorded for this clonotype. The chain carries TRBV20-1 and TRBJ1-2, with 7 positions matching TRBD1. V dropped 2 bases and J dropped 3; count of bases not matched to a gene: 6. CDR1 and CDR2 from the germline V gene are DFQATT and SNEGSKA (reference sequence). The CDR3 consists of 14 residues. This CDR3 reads CSARTPGQDYGYTF. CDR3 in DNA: TGCAGTGCTAGAACCCCCGGACAGGACTATGGCTACACCTTC.

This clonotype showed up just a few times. The DNA for the CDR3 is TGTGCCAGCGCATCGGGCAGGGCGAGTGAGCAGTACGTC. Translation: CASASGRASEQYV. The chain links TRBV28 to TRBJ2-7; D is possibly TRBD1 (5 bases). Trimming removed 8 bases at V and 7 bases at J, with 18 bases between. This CDR3 contains 13 residues. Germline V CDR1 and CDR2: MDHEN, SYDVKM.

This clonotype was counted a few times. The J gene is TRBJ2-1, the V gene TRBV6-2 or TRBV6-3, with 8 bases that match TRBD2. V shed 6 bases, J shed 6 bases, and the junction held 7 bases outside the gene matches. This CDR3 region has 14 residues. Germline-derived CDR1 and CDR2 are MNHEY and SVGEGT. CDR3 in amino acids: CASSPGGTLNEQFF. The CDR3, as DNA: TGTGCCAGCAGCCCGGGGGGGACCCTCAATGAGCAGTTCTTC.

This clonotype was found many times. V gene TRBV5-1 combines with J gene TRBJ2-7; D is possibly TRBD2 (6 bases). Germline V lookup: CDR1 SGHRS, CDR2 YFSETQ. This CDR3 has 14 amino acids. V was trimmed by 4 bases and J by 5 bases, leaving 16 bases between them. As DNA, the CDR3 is TGCGCCAGCAGCCCGGTTGTTACGGGAGACGAGCAGTACTTC. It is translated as CASSPVVTGDEQYF.

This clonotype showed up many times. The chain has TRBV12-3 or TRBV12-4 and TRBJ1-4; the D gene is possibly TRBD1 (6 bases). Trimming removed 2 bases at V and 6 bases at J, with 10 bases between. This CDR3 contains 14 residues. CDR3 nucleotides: TGTGCCAGCAGTTTATGGGGGGCTGATGAAAAACTGTTTTTT. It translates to CASSLWGADEKLFF.

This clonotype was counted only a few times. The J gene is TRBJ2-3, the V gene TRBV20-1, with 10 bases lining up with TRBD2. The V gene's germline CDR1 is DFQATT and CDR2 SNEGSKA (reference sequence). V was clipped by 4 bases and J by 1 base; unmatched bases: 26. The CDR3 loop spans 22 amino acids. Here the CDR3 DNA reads TGCAGTGCTACTTCAGGCGTCTCAAGCGGGGGGGCAAGGTACCTGGGCACAGATACGCAGTATTTT. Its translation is CSATSGVSSGGARYLGTDTQYF.

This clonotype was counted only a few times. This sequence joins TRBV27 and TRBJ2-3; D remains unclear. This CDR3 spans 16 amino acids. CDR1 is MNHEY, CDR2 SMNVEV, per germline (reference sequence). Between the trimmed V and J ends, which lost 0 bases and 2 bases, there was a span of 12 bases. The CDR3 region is CASSLSIEYPTDTQYF. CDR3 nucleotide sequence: TGTGCCAGCAGTTTATCCATCGAATACCCCACAGATACGCAGTATTTT.

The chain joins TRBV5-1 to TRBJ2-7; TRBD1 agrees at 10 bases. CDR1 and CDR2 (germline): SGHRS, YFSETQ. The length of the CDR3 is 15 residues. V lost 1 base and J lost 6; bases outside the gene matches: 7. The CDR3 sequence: CASSLITGTGAEQYF. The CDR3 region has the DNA TGCGCCAGCAGCTTGATTACGGGGACAGGGGCCGAGCAGTACTTC.

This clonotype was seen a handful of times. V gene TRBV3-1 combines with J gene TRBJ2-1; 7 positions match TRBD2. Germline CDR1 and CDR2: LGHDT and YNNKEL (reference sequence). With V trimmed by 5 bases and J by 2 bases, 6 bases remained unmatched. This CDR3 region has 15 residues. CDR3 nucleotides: TGTGCCAGCAGCAGGAGCGGGACGACCTACAATGAGCAGTTCTTC. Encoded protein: CASSRSGTTYNEQFF.

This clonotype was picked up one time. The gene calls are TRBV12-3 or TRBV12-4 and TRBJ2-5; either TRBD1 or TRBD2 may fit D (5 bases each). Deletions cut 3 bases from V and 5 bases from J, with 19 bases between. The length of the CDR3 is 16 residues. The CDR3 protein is CASSFGARLLGETQYF. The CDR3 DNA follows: TGTGCCAGCAGTTTCGGGGCCAGGCTCTTGGGCGAGACCCAGTACTTC.

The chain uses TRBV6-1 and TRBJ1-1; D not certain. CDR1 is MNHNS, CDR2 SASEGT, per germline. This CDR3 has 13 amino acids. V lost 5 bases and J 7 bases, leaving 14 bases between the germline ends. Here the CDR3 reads CASSQAGVDEAFF. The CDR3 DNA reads TGTGCCAGCAGTCAGGCGGGAGTGGATGAAGCTTTCTTT.

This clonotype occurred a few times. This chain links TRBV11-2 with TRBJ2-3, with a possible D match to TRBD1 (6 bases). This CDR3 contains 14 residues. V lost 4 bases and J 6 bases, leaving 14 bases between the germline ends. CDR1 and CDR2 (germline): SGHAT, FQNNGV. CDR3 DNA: TGTGCCAGCAGCTACAGGGTTTTAGACGATACGCAGTATTTT. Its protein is CASSYRVLDDTQYF.

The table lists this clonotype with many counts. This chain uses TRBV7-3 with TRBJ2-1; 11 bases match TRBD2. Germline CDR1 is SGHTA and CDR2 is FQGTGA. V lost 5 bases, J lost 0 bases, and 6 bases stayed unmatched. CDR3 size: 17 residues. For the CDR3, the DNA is TGTGCCAGCAGCCTAAGGGGACTAGCGGACTCCTACAATGAGCAGTTCTTC. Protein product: CASSLRGLADSYNEQFF. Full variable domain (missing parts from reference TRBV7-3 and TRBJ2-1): GAGVSQTPSNKVTEKGKYVELRCDPISGHTALYWYRQSLGQGPEFLIYFQGTGAADDSGLPNDRFFAVRPEGSVSTLKIQRTERGDSAVYLCASSLRGLADSYNEQFFGPGTRLTVL.

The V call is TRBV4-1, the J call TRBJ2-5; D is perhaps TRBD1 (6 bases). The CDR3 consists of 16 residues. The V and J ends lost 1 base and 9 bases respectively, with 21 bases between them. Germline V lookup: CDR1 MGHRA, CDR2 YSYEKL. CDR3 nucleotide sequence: TGCGCCAGCAGCCAAGTTGCCGGGACACCCTCCGGGGCCCAGTACTTC. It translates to CASSQVAGTPSGAQYF.

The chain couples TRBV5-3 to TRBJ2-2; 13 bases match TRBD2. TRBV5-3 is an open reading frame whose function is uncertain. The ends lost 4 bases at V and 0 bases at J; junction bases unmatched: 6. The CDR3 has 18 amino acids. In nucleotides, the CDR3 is TGTGCCAGAAGCACCCAACTAGCGGGAGGGACGAACACCGGGGAGCTGTTTTTT. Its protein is CARSTQLAGGTNTGELFF.

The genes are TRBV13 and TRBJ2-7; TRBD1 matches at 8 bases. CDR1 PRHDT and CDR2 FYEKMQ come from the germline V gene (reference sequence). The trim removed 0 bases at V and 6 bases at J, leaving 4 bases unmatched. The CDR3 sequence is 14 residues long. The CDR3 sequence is CASSLGDRAGEQYF. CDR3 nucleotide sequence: TGTGCCAGCAGCTTAGGGGACAGGGCGGGCGAGCAGTACTTC.

The CDR3 spells CAIAMAGRPDTQYF. The CDR3, as DNA: TGTGCCATCGCTATGGCGGGTAGACCAGATACGCAGTATTTT. The chain employs TRBV10-3 and TRBJ2-3; D is perhaps TRBD2 (5 bases). The CDR3 covers 14 residues. The germline V and J ends were trimmed by 8 bases and 4 bases, with 16 bases remaining between them. Germline-derived CDR1 and CDR2 are ENHRY and SYGVKD.

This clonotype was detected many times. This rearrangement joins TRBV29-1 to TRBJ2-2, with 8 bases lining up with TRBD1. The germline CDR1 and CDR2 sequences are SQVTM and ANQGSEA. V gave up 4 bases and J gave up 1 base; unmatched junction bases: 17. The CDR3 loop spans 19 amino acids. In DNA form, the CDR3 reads TGCAGCGTTGGCTTAACCGGAGACAGGGGACGACTGAACACCGGGGAGCTGTTTTTT. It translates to CSVGLTGDRGRLNTGELFF.

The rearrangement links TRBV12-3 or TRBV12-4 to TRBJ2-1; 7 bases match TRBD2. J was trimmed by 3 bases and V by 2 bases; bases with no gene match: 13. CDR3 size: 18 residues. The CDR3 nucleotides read TGTGCCAGCAGTTTATGGGCTAGCGGTAGCTCCCTCTACAATGAGCAGTTCTTC. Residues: CASSLWASGSSLYNEQFF.

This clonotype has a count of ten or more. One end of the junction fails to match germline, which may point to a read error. The CDR3 nucleotides read TGTGCCAGCAGTACCGGGACAGGGGGTCGTGAGACCCAGTACTTC. It encodes CASSTGTGGRETQYF. V is TRBV5-1 and J is TRBJ2-5, with 11 bases fitting TRBD1. Germline CDR1 SGHRS, CDR2 YFSETQ. This CDR3 is built from 15 residues. The variable domain in full, completed from reference TRBV5-1 and TRBJ2-5, reads KAGVTQTPRYLIKTRGQQVTLSCSPISGHRSVSWYQQTPGQGLQFLFEYFSETQRNKGNFPGRFSGRQFSNSRSEMNVSTLELGDSALYLCASSTGTGGRETQYFGPGTRLLVL.